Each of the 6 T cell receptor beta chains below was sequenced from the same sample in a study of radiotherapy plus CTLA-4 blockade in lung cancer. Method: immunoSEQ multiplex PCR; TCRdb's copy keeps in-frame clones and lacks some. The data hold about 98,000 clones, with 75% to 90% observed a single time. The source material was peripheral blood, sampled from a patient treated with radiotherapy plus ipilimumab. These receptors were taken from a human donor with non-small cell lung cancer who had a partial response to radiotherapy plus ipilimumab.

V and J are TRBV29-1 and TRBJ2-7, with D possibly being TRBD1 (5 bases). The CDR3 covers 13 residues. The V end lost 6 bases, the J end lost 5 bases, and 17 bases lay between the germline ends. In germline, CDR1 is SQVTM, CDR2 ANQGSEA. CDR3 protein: CSVDQDNGNEQYF. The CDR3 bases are TGCAGCGTGGACCAGGACAATGGTAACGAGCAGTACTTC.

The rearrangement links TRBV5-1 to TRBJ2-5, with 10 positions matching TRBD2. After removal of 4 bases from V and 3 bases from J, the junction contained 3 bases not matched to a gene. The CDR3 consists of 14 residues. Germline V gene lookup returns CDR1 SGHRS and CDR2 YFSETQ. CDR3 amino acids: CASSSGLAEETQYF. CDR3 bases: TGCGCCAGCAGCAGTGGACTAGCGGAAGAGACCCAGTACTTC.

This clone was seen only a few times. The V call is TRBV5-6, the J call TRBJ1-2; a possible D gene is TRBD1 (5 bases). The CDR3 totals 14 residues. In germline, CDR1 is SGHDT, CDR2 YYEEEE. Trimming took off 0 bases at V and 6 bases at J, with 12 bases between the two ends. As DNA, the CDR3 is TGTGCCAGCAGCTTGGAGGGCAGGGTGCATGGCTACACCTTC. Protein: CASSLEGRVHGYTF.

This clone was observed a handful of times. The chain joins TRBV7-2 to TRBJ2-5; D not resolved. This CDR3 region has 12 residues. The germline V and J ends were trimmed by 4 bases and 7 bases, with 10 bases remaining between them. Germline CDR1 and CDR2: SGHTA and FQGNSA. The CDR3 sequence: CASSSSAGTQYF. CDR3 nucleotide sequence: TGTGCCAGCAGCTCCTCCGCCGGGACCCAGTACTTC.

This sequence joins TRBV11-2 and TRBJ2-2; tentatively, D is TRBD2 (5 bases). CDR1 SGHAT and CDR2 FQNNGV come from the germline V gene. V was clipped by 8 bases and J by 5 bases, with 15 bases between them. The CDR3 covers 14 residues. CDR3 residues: CASLRGGWTGELFF. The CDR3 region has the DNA TGTGCCAGCTTGCGCGGAGGATGGACCGGGGAGCTGTTTTTT.

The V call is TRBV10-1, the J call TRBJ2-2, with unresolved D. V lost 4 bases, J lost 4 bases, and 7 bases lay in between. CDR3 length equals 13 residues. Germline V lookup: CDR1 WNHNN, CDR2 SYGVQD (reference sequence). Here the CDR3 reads CASSAVTTGELFF. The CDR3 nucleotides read TGCGCCAGCAGTGCGGTTACCACCGGGGAGCTGTTTTTT.